This is a list of T cell receptor beta chains from one sample in a study of Ad26.COV2.S vaccination and SARS-CoV-2 variants. TCRdb keeps only in-frame clones here, not all; method: immunoSEQ multiplex PCR. Found here are approximately 240,000 clones, roughly 88% of them singletons; the top ten hold about 10%. The source material was peripheral blood, sampled in a trial of Ad26.COV2.S vaccine versus placebo. These receptors all stem from a person between 18 and 60 years old who received the Ad26.COV2.S COVID-19 vaccine or a placebo. CDR3s include the opening cysteine and the closing phenylalanine or tryptophan. D genes are given only for firm matches. The size field is filled for only some rows; it gives once, few, many or a size class.

d_call	v_call	clone_size	j_call	cdr3_aa	cdr3_nt
.	TRBV25-1	.	TRBJ2-7	CASNTDTYEQYF	TGTGCCAGCAACACGGACACCTACGAGCAGTACTTC
TRBD2	TRBV7-6	.	TRBJ2-1	CASSAAIAGGLYNEQFF	TGTGCCAGCAGCGCAGCTATAGCGGGGGGGCTGTACAATGAGCAGTTCTTC
.	TRBV9	.	TRBJ2-1	CASSVAWGSVGNEQFF	TGTGCCAGCAGCGTAGCTTGGGGGAGTGTGGGCAATGAGCAGTTCTTC
TRBD1	TRBV28	.	TRBJ1-3	CASSFGGGGSGNTIYF	TGTGCCAGCAGTTTTGGAGGGGGCGGCTCTGGAAACACCATATATTTT
TRBD1	TRBV28	.	TRBJ2-2	CASRVEQGVSTGELFF	TGTGCCAGCCGAGTGGAACAGGGGGTGAGCACCGGGGAGCTGTTTTTT
TRBD1	TRBV5-5	.	TRBJ1-4	CASSPYGDSLFATNEKLFF	TGTGCCAGCAGCCCCTACGGGGACAGCCTCTTCGCAACTAATGAAAAACTGTTTTTT
.	TRBV13	.	TRBJ2-7	CASSGSRVEQYF	TGTGCCAGCAGCGGAAGCAGGGTCGAGCAGTACTTC
.	TRBV29-1	.	TRBJ2-3	CSVAADTQYF	TGCAGCGTTGCCGCAGATACGCAGTATTTT
.	TRBV30	.	TRBJ1-1	CAQRKGILSEAFF	TGTGCCCAAAGAAAGGGGATCCTTTCTGAAGCTTTCTTT
.	TRBV5-1	.	TRBJ2-5	CASSLAVGARVETQYF	TGCGCCAGCAGCTTGGCCGTAGGAGCGAGAGTAGAGACCCAGTACTTC
TRBD1	TRBV7-9	.	TRBJ2-7	CASSLALSGTGPYEQYF	TGTGCCAGCAGCTTAGCGCTTTCCGGGACAGGCCCCTACGAGCAGTACTTC
.	TRBV14	.	TRBJ2-2	CASSRKRHANTGELFF	TGTGCCAGCAGCCGAAAAAGACACGCGAACACCGGGGAGCTGTTTTTT
.	TRBV5-1	.	TRBJ1-2	CASSPDSVYGYTF	TGCGCCAGCAGCCCAGACAGTGTCTACGGCTACACCTTC
.	TRBV7-2	once	TRBJ2-3	CASSPPLDTQYF	TGTGCCAGCAGCCCCCCCTTAGATACGCAGTATTTT
TRBD1	TRBV30	.	TRBJ1-4	CAWSVMGQGNKELFF	TGTGCCTGGAGTGTGATGGGACAGGGGAATAAGGAACTGTTTTTT
.	TRBV21-1	once	TRBJ2-1	CASSRRTGGRNEQFF	TGTGCCAGCAGCAGGCGGACAGGGGGGAGGAATGAGCAGTTCTTC
TRBD1	TRBV7-6	.	TRBJ2-1	CASSNPRDRGLVYNEQFF	TGTGCCAGCAGCAACCCCCGGGACAGGGGACTAGTCTACAATGAGCAGTTCTTC
.	TRBV15	.	TRBJ2-5	CATSTGTPQETQYF	TGTGCCACCAGCACCGGGACACCCCAGGAGACCCAGTACTTC
TRBD1	TRBV2	once	TRBJ1-2	CATGQGLAYGYTF	TGTGCCACTGGACAGGGGTTGGCCTATGGCTACACCTTC
.	TRBV4-3	.	TRBJ2-7	CASSQDWGAVSSFEQYF	TGCGCCAGCAGCCAAGACTGGGGGGCGGTCTCTAGCTTCGAGCAGTACTTC
.	TRBV24-1	.	TRBJ2-3	CATSDVNGAGTDTQYF	TGTGCCACCAGTGATGTAAACGGGGCCGGGACAGATACGCAGTATTTT
.	TRBV7-8	.	TRBJ2-5	CASSSQGLGETQYF	TGTGCCAGCAGCTCACAGGGTCTGGGGGAGACCCAGTACTTC
.	TRBV18	few	TRBJ1-2	CASSPRQGDGYTF	TGTGCCAGCTCACCACGGCAGGGAGATGGCTACACCTTC
TRBD1	TRBV27	.	TRBJ2-7	CASTPSPPDRTYEQYF	TGTGCCAGCACTCCTTCCCCCCCGGACAGGACCTACGAGCAGTACTTC